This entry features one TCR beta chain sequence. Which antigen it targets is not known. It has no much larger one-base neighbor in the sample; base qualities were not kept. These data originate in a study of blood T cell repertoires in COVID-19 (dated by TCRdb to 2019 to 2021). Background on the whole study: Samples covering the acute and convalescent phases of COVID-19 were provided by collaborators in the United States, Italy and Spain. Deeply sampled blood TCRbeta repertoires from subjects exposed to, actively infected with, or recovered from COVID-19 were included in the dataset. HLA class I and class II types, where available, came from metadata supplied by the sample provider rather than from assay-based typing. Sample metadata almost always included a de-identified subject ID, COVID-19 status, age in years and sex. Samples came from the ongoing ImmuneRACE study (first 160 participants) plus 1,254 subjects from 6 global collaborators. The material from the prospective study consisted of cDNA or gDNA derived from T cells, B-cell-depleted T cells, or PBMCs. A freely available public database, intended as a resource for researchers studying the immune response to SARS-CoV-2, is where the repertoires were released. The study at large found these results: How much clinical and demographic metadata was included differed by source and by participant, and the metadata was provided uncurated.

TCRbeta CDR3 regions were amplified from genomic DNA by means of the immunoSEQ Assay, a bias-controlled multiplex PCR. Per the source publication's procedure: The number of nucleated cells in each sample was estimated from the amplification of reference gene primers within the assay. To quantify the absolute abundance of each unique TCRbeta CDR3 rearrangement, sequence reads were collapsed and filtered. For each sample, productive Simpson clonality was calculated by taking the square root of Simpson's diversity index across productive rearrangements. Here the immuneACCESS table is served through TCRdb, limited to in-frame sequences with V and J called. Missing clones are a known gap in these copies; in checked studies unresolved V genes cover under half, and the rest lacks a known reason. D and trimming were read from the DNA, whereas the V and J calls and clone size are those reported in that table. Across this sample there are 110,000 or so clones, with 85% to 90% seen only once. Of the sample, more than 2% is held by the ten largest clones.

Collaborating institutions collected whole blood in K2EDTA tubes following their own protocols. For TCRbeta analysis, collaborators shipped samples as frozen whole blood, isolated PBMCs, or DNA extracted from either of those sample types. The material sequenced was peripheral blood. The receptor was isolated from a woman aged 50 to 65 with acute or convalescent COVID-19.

The DNA sequence follows: TGTGCCAGCAGCCCTCCCTTAGCGGGGGGGTGGGGCATTCAGTACTTC. This codes for CASSPPLAGGWGIQYF. Recombination connected TRBV4-2 to TRBJ2-4; 11 of the junction bases match TRBD2. V trim: 4 bases; J trim: 9 bases; unmatched bases: 11. CDR1 and CDR2 are drawn from the germline V gene: LGHNA, YNFKEQ. From its cysteine to its phenylalanine, the CDR3 spans 16 amino acids. Only the CDR3 part of the read is kept: 48 bases, read in frame from the first base.